The 22 T cell receptor beta chains reported below all come from one sample, sequenced in a study of beta chain features in type 1 diabetes. Isolated RNA was reverse transcribed in full, so expressed TCRB transcripts were sequenced. Sequencing was performed with immunoSEQ multiplex PCR; in TCRdb, only in-frame clones are kept and a portion is missing. Here the sample spans around 280,000 clones, 7% to 9% being singletons. The sample consisted of central memory CD4+ T cells from blood. All receptors come from a woman aged 18-29 years in good health.

A few counts support this clone. The chain combines TRBV6-5 with TRBJ2-3; 9 nucleotides agree with TRBD1. V was pared by 6 bases and J by 5 bases, with 9 bases of the junction left unmatched. This CDR3 spans 15 amino acids. Germline V lookup: CDR1 MNHEY, CDR2 SVGAGI. CDR3 protein: CASSRFMDRGDTQYF. Written as DNA, the CDR3 is TGTGCCAGCAGCCGATTTATGGACAGGGGAGATACGCAGTATTTT.

This clone occurred a few times. The rearrangement uses TRBV27 and TRBJ1-5; D is undetermined. CDR1 is MNHEY, CDR2 SMNVEV, per germline (reference sequence). The CDR3 covers 19 residues. Between the trimmed V and J ends, which lost 3 bases and 4 bases, there was a span of 25 bases. CDR3 loop: CASSFKGPGPPPENQPQHF. DNA of the CDR3: TGTGCCAGCAGTTTTAAGGGCCCAGGCCCCCCCCCAGAAAATCAGCCCCAGCATTTT.

The J gene is TRBJ1-1, the V gene TRBV5-1, with 9 nucleotides matching TRBD1. The length of the CDR3 is 14 residues. J was trimmed by 3 bases and V by 4 bases; bases with no gene match: 4. CDR1 and CDR2 from the germline V gene are SGHRS and YFSETQ. The CDR3 coding sequence is TGCGCCAGCAGCCGACAGGGGGGAGACACTGAAGCTTTCTTT. This sequence encodes CASSRQGGDTEAFF. Full variable domain (outside the CDR3, taken from reference TRBV5-1 and TRBJ1-1): KAGVTQTPRYLIKTRGQQVTLSCSPISGHRSVSWYQQTPGQGLQFLFEYFSETQRNKGNFPGRFSGRQFSNSRSEMNVSTLELGDSALYLCASSRQGGDTEAFFGQGTRLTVV.

This clone occurred a few times. The rearrangement links TRBV4-3 to TRBJ2-1, with D maybe TRBD2 (5 bases). CDR3 length: 17 residues. With 0 bases removed from V and 0 bases from J, the gap between germline ends came to 12 bases. CDR1 and CDR2 from the germline V gene are LGHNA and YSLEER. The CDR3 here is CASSQDPAASSYNEQFF. The CDR3 bases are TGCGCCAGCAGCCAAGACCCAGCGGCAAGCTCCTACAATGAGCAGTTCTTC.

The chain recombines TRBV29-1 with TRBJ2-5; TRBD1 matches at 8 bases. Trimming at V came to 7 bases and at J to 7 bases, leaving 14 bases not matched to a gene. Germline CDR1 is SQVTM and CDR2 is ANQGSEA. The CDR3 has 14 residues. The DNA for the CDR3 is TGCAGCGCTGGCGTTCGCGGGACAGGCGGGACCCAGTACTTC. Translated, it gives CSAGVRGTGGTQYF. Drawing the rest from reference TRBV29-1 and TRBJ2-5, the complete variable domain is SAVISQKPSRDICQRGTSLTIQCQVDSQVTMMFWYRQQPGQSLTLIATANQGSEATYESGFVIDKFPISRPNLTFSTLTVSNMSPEDSSIYLCSAGVRGTGGTQYFGPGTRLLVL.

This clone was observed a handful of times. The CDR3, as DNA: TGCGCCAGCAGCTCGACCCAAGGGGGAAATGAGCAGTTCTTC. Encoded protein: CASSSTQGGNEQFF. The gene calls are TRBV5-1 and TRBJ2-1; TRBD1 is a possible D gene (6 bases). The germline V gene encodes CDR1 SGHRS and CDR2 YFSETQ. The CDR3 length is 14 residues. Trimming stripped 3 bases from V and 7 bases from J, with 14 bases between.

This clone was recorded a few times. CDR3 region: CASSRQDFITEAFF. The CDR3 DNA is TGTGCCAGCAGCCGACAGGATTTTATCACTGAAGCTTTCTTT. This rearrangement joins TRBV5-6 to TRBJ1-1; TRBD1 might be the D (6 bases). Per germline, CDR1 SGHDT and CDR2 YYEEEE. V was clipped by 4 bases and J by 4 bases, with 14 bases between them. This CDR3 comprises 14 residues.

The chain links TRBV7-9 to TRBJ2-3; TRBD2 matches 12 bases. V lost 2 bases, J lost 4 bases, and 4 bases stayed unmatched. This CDR3 has 16 residues. Germline V CDR1 and CDR2: SEHNR, FQNEAQ (reference sequence). This CDR3 reads CASSLMTSGSADTQYF. CDR3 DNA: TGTGCCAGCAGCTTAATGACTAGCGGGAGCGCAGATACGCAGTATTTT.

V usage is TRBV7-2 and J usage is TRBJ2-1; 12 bases fit TRBD1. Germline V lookup: CDR1 SGHTA, CDR2 FQGNSA. The CDR3 covers 18 residues. Trimming cost V 4 bases and J 7 bases; bases outside gene matches: 14. This CDR3 is CASSYRDRGLLGLNEQFF. CDR3 nucleotides: TGTGCCAGCAGCTACCGGGACAGGGGGCTACTAGGGCTTAATGAGCAGTTCTTC.

V and J are TRBV2 and TRBJ1-2; TRBD1 might be the D (5 bases). V dropped 2 bases and J dropped 6 bases, with 10 bases sitting between them. The CDR3 has 13 residues. The germline CDR1 and CDR2 sequences are SNHLY and FYNNEI. CDR3 region: CASSETWGDGYTF. CDR3 in DNA: TGTGCCAGCAGTGAAACGTGGGGCGATGGCTACACCTTC. Variable domain in full (rest from reference TRBV2 and TRBJ1-2): EPEVTQTPSHQVTQMGQEVILRCVPISNHLYFYWYRQILGQKVEFLVSFYNNEISEKSEIFDDQFSVERPDGSNFTLKIRSTKLEDSAMYFCASSETWGDGYTFGSGTRLTVV.

This chain links TRBV5-1 with TRBJ2-7; 10 bases match TRBD1. Germline CDR1 and CDR2: SGHRS and YFSETQ. The CDR3 is 13 amino acids. V was pared by 4 bases and J by 5 bases, with 3 bases of the junction left unmatched. The CDR3 is CASSVGQGDEQYF. The CDR3 region has the DNA TGCGCCAGCAGCGTTGGACAGGGGGACGAGCAGTACTTC.

V and J are TRBV7-2 and TRBJ1-6; unclear D gene. The CDR3 consists of 16 residues. CDR1 is SGHTA and CDR2 is FQGNSA in the germline V gene. The V end was cut by 1 base, the J end by 7 bases, with 14 bases between. The chain's CDR3 is CASSLGRSEDNSPLHF. For the CDR3, the DNA is TGTGCCAGCAGCTTAGGGCGGAGCGAGGACAATTCACCCCTCCACTTT.

This chain uses TRBV7-2 with TRBJ1-2; D possibly corresponds to TRBD1 (6 bases). CDR3 length: 14 amino acids. Trimming took 5 bases from V and 7 from J, leaving 17 bases between them. The germline V gene has CDR1 SGHTA and CDR2 FQGNSA. The CDR3 DNA sequence: TGTGCCAGCAGCCGCCTAAAGGGGGAATCTGGCTACACCTTC. It codes for CASSRLKGESGYTF.

V is TRBV10-3 and J is TRBJ2-5; TRBD1 aligns across 7 bases. Germline assignment: CDR1 ENHRY and CDR2 SYGVKD. This CDR3 spans 14 amino acids. Germline trimming cut 5 bases from V and 3 bases from J; bases unmatched to any gene: 6. DNA of the CDR3: TGTGCCATCAGTTCGACTCAGGGGGAAGAGACCCAGTACTTC. Translation: CAISSTQGEETQYF.

The chain joins TRBV6-6 to TRBJ2-7, with a possible D match to TRBD1 (6 bases). CDR1 is MNHNY, CDR2 SVGAGI, per germline (reference sequence). The CDR3 runs to 16 residues. Trimming removed 0 bases from V and 1 base from J, with 13 bases in between. The CDR3 nucleotides read TGTGCCAGCAGTTACTCGAGTGACAGGCCTTCCTACGAGCAGTACTTC. As protein: CASSYSSDRPSYEQYF.

CDR3 protein: CAWDRVRTSGSTGELFF. The DNA of the CDR3 is TGTGCCTGGGACAGGGTGAGGACTAGCGGGAGCACCGGGGAGCTGTTTTTT. The chain couples TRBV30 to TRBJ2-2, with TRBD2 matching over 13 bases. The CDR3 spans 17 residues. After removal of 5 bases from V and 4 bases from J, the junction contained 10 bases not matched to a gene. CDR1 is GTSNPN, CDR2 SVGIG, per germline (reference sequence).

This clone was seen many times. The chain employs TRBV5-1 and TRBJ2-1; 8 bases agree with TRBD2. V was clipped by 0 bases and J by 4 bases; unmatched bases: 6. Germline V gene sequence: CDR1 SGHRS, CDR2 YFSETQ. The CDR3 runs to 16 residues. CDR3 region: CASSLGVTSGYNEQFF. Here the CDR3 DNA reads TGCGCCAGCAGCTTGGGCGTAACTAGCGGATACAATGAGCAGTTCTTC.

The rearrangement links TRBV25-1 to TRBJ2-1; perhaps TRBD2 as D (6 bases). Germline CDR1 and CDR2: MGHDK and SYGVNS. The CDR3 has 14 residues. Trimming pared 4 bases from V and 3 bases from J, leaving 10 bases between. The CDR3 loop is CASSGGGVYNEQFF. Written as DNA, the CDR3 is TGTGCCAGCAGTGGCGGAGGGGTCTACAATGAGCAGTTCTTC.

This clone was observed a handful of times. J is TRBJ2-1 and V is TRBV19; D not certain. The germline gives CDR1 LNHDA, CDR2 SQIVND (reference sequence). The V end was cut by 3 bases, the J end by 5 bases, with 8 bases between. This CDR3 has 13 amino acids. CDR3 residues: CASSIGTNNEQFF. CDR3 sequence (DNA): TGTGCCAGTAGTATTGGCACTAACAATGAGCAGTTCTTC.

V usage is TRBV9 and J usage is TRBJ1-6, with no clear D. The CDR3 covers 13 residues. With 4 bases removed from V and 10 bases from J, the gap between germline ends came to 12 bases. Germline V gene sequence: CDR1 SGDLS, CDR2 YYNGEE. The CDR3 spells CASSSDIKSPLHF. The DNA for the CDR3 is TGTGCCAGCAGCTCCGACATTAAATCACCCCTCCACTTT. Full variable domain (missing parts from reference TRBV9 and TRBJ1-6): DSGVTQTPKHLITATGQRVTLRCSPRSGDLSVYWYQQSLDQGLQFLIQYYNGEERAKGNILERFSAQQFPDLHSELNLSSLELGDSALYFCASSSDIKSPLHFGNGTRLTVT.

This clone was seen a few times. V and J are TRBV7-2 and TRBJ2-1; D ambiguous. Germline V lookup: CDR1 SGHTA, CDR2 FQGNSA. Trimming cost V 5 bases and J 5 bases, with 10 bases left between them. The CDR3 runs 13 residues. The CDR3 DNA reads TGTGCCAGCAGCCCCCCGTCCCACAATGAGCAGTTCTTC. It specifies CASSPPSHNEQFF. Looking up the rest from reference TRBV7-2 and TRBJ2-1 gives the full variable domain: GAGVSQSPSNKVTEKGKDVELRCDPISGHTALYWYRQSLGQGLEFLIYFQGNSAPDKSGLPSDRFSAERTGGSVSTLTIQRTQQEDSAVYLCASSPPSHNEQFFGPGTRLTVL.

This clone occurred a few times. CDR3 loop: CASSYPTGTLWNSPLHF. CDR3 coding DNA: TGTGCCAGCAGCTACCCGACAGGGACCTTGTGGAATTCACCCCTCCACTTT. V is TRBV7-8 and J is TRBJ1-6; TRBD1 aligns across 7 bases. CDR3 size: 17 residues. Germline CDR1 and CDR2: SGHVS and FQNEAQ. V lost 4 bases and J lost 7; bases outside the gene matches: 13.